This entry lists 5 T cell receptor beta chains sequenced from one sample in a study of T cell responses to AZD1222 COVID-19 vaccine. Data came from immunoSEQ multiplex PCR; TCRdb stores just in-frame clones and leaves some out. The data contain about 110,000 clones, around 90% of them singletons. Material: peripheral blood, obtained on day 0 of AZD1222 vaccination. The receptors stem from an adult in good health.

This CDR3 is CASSYLVGNEQFF. For the CDR3, the DNA is TGTGCCAGCAGTTACTTGGTGGGGAATGAGCAGTTCTTC. The chain recombines TRBV6-5 with TRBJ2-1; D is undetermined. The germline V gene has CDR1 MNHEY and CDR2 SVGAGI. V lost 1 base and J lost 7, with 8 bases in between. CDR3 length: 13 residues.

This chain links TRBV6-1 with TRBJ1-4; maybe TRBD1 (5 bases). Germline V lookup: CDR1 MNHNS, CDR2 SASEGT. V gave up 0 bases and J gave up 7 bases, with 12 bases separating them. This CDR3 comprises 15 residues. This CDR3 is CASSEAAGLSEKLFF. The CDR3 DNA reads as TGTGCCAGCAGTGAAGCGGCGGGGCTTAGTGAAAAACTGTTTTTT.

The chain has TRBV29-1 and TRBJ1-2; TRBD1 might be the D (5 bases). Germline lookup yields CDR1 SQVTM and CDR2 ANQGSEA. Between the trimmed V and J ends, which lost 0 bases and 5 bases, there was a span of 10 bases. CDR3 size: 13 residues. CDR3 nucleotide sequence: TGCAGCGTTGAAGATCGGGACGGTTATGGCTACACCTTC. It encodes CSVEDRDGYGYTF.

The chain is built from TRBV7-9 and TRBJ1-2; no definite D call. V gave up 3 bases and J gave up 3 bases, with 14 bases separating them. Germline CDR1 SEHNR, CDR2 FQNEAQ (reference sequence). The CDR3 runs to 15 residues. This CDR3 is CASSLSWVVDYGYTF. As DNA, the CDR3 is TGTGCCAGCAGCTTGTCTTGGGTGGTGGACTATGGCTACACCTTC.

The CDR3 here is CASSQDRKSTGELFF. CDR3 bases: TGCGCCAGCAGCCAAGATCGCAAGAGTACCGGGGAGCTGTTTTTT. V gene TRBV4-3 combines with J gene TRBJ2-2; D is ambiguous. With 0 bases removed from V and 5 bases from J, the gap between germline ends came to 10 bases. The germline V gene encodes CDR1 LGHNA and CDR2 YSLEER. The CDR3 covers 15 residues.